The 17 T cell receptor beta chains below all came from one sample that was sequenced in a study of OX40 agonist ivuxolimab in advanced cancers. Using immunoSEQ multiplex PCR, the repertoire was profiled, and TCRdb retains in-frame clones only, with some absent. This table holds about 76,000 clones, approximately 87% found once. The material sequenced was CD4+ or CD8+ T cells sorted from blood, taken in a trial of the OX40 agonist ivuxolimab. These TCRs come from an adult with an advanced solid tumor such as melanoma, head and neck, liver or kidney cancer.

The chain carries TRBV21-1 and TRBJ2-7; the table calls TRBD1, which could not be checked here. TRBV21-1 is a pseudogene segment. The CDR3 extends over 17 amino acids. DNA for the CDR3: TGTGCCAGCAGCAAATTCGTCGCAGGGGATTTAATTTGCGAGCAGTACTTC. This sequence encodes CASSKFVAGDLICEQYF.

The CDR3 bases are TGTGCCAGCAGCGTAGCGGGAGTCGGCGAGCAGTACTTC. Translation gives CASSVAGVGEQYF. V and J are TRBV6-1 and TRBJ2-7, with 9 bases aligning to TRBD2. V lost 6 bases, J lost 6 bases, and 6 bases stayed unmatched. CDR3 length: 13 amino acids. Germline-derived CDR1 and CDR2 are MNHNS and SASEGT.

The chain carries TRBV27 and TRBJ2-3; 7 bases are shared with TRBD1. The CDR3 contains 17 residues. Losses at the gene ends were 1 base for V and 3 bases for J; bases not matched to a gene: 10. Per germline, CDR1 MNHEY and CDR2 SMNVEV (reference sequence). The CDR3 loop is CASSLYPTGSSTDTQYF. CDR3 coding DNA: TGTGCCAGCAGTTTATATCCGACAGGGTCCTCTACAGATACGCAGTATTTT.

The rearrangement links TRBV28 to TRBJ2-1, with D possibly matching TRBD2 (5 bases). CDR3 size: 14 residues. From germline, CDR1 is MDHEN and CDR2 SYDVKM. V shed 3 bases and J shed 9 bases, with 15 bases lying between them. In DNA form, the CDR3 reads TGTGCCAGCAGTTTTCAAAATGCGGGTGCTGAGCAGTTCTTC. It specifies CASSFQNAGAEQFF.

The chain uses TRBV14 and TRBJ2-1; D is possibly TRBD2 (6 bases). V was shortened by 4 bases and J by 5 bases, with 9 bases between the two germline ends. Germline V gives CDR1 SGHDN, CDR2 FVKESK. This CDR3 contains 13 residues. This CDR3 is CASSPPGDNEQFF. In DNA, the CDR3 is TGTGCCAGCAGCCCCCCGGGGGACAATGAGCAGTTCTTC.

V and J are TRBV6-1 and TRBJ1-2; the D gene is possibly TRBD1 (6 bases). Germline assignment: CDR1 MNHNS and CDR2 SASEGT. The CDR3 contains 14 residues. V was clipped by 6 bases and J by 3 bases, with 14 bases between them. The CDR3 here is CASSRVQGYYGYTF. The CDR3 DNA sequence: TGTGCCAGCAGCAGGGTACAGGGATACTATGGCTACACCTTC.

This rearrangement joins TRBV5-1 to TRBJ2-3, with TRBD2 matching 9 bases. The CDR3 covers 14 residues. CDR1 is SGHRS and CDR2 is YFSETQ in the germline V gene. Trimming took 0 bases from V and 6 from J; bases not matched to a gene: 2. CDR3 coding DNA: TGCGCCAGCAGCTTGGGGACTAGCGCGGATACGCAGTATTTT. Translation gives CASSLGTSADTQYF.

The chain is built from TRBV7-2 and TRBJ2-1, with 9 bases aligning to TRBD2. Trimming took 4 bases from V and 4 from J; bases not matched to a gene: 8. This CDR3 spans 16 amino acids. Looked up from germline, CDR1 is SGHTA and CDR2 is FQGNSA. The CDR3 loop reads CASSSQGLALYNEQFF. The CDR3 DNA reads TGTGCCAGCAGCTCCCAGGGACTAGCTCTGTACAATGAGCAGTTCTTC.

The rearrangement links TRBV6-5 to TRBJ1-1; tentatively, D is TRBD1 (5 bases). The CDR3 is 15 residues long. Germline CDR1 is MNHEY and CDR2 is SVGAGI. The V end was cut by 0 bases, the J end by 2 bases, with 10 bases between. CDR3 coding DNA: TGTGCCAGCAGTTACTCGAGACAGACAAACACTGAAGCTTTCTTT. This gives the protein CASSYSRQTNTEAFF.

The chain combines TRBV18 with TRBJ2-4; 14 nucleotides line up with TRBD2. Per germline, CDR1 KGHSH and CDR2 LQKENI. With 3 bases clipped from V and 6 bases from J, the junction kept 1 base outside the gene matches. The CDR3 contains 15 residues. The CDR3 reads CASSPGTSGRNIQYF. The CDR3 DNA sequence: TGTGCCAGCTCACCCGGGACTAGCGGGAGAAACATTCAGTACTTC. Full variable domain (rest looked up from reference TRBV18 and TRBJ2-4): NAGVMQNPRHLVRRRGQEARLRCSPMKGHSHVYWYRQLPEEGLKFMVYLQKENIIDESGMPKERFSAEFPKEGPSILRIQQVVRGDSAAYFCASSPGTSGRNIQYFGAGTRLSVL.

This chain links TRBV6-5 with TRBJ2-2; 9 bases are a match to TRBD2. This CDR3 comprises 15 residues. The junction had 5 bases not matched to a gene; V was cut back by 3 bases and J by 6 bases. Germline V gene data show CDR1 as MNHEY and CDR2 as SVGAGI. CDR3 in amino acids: CASSYVAGGPGELFF. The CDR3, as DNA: TGTGCCAGCAGTTATGTGGCGGGAGGGCCCGGGGAGCTGTTTTTT.

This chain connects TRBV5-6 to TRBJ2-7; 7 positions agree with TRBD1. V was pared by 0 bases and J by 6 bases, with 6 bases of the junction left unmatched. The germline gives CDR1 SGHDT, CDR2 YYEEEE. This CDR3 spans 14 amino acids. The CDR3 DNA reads TGTGCCAGCAGCTTGGGACAGGGCAAATTCGAGCAGTACTTC. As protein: CASSLGQGKFEQYF.

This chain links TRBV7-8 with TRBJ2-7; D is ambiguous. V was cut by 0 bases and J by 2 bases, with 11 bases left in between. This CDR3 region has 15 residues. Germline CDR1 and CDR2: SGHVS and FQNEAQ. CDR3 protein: CASSLAAGITYEQYF. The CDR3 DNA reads TGTGCCAGCAGCTTAGCGGCCGGAATCACCTACGAGCAGTACTTC.

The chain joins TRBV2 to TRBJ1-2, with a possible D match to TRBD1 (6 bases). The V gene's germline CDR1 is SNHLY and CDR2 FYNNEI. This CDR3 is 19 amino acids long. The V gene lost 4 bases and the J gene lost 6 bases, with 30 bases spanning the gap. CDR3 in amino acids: CASSGSLGRMLIGGHGYTF. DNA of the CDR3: TGTGCCAGCAGTGGGAGTCTAGGTCGTATGCTCATCGGGGGGCATGGCTACACCTTC.

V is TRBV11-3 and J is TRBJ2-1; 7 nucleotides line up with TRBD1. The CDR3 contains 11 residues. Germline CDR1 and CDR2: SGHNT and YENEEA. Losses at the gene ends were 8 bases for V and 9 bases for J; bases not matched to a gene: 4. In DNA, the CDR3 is TGTGCCAGCTCAAGGGGGCGTGAGCAGTTCTTC. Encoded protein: CASSRGREQFF.

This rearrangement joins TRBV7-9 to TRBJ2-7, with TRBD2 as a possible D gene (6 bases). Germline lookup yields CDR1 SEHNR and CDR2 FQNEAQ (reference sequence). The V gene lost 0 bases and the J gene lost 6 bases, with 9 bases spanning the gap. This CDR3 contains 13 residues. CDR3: CASSLARSGEQYF. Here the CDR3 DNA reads TGTGCCAGCAGCTTAGCGCGTAGCGGCGAGCAGTACTTC.

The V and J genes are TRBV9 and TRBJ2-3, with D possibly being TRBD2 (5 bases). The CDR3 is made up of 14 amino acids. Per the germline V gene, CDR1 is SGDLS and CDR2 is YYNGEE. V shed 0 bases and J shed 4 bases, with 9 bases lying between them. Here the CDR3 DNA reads TGTGCCAGCAGCGTAGTGGGTAGCGCAGATACGCAGTATTTT. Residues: CASSVVGSADTQYF.